This T cell receptor (beta chain) was sequenced for a study of blood T cells in healthy people across ages. Study in general: Template switching captured about one barcoded beta molecule per two T cells.

The CDR3 sequence is 17 residues long. Looked up from germline, CDR1 is SGHTA and CDR2 is FQGNSA. V was cut by 1 base and J by 0 bases, with 13 bases left in between. Researchers collected 7.5 to 10 milliliters of peripheral blood from every single donor. A sample-barcoded 5' primer and a J-beta primer mix were used in a second PCR of roughly 7 to 11 cycles. Each cDNA molecule was tagged by a template-switch adaptor with 12 random nucleotides. TCRdb passed the 5' RACE reads through MiXCR, listing each CDR3 protein once. The sample has hundreds of thousands of distinct CDR3 sequences, over 40% seen once; the top ten hold approximately 13%.

This clonotype was sampled from a woman of 80 years or more in good health. The chain combines TRBV7-2 with TRBJ2-4; perhaps D is TRBD1 or TRBD2 (6 bases each). Material for sequencing was blood. DNA for the CDR3: TGTGCCAGCAGCTTAGGGAGGGGGGAGTTAGCCAAAAACATTCAGTACTTC. Residues: CASSLGRGELAKNIQYF.